This TCR beta chain was recovered during a study of technical replicates of blood from a handful of donors. This clone was recorded only once. Clones were read by immunoSEQ multiplex PCR, and TCRdb kept only the in-frame ones, dropping some. The sample holds fewer than 100,000 clones, about 97% seen once. In germline, CDR1 is LGHNA, CDR2 YSLEER. After removal of 4 bases from V and 2 bases from J, the junction contained 6 bases not matched to a gene. The CDR3 runs 15 residues. The chain links TRBV4-3 to TRBJ2-5; 8 nucleotides line up with TRBD1. Sequenced: T cells isolated from PBMCs. The sequence was collected from a human donor in good health. CDR3 residues: CASSLGQGGQETQYF. The CDR3 DNA reads TGCGCCAGCAGCCTCGGACAGGGAGGTCAAGAGACCCAGTACTTC.